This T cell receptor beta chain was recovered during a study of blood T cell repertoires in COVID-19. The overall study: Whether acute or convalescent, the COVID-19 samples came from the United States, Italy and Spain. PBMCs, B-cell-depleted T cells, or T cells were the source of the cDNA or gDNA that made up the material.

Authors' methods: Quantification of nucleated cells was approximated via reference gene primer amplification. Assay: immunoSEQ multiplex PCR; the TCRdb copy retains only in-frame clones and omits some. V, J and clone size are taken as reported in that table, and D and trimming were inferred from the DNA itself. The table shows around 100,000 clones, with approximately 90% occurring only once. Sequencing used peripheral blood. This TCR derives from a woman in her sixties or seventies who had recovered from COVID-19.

The CDR3, as DNA: TGTGCCAGCAGCCGTAGCGGAGCTACGCAGTATTTT. Amino acids: CASSRSGATQYF. V and J are TRBV11-2 and TRBJ2-3; possible D gene TRBD2, 6 bases. CDR1 and CDR2 from the germline V gene are SGHAT and FQNNGV. The CDR3 runs to 12 residues. The V and J ends lost 5 bases and 8 bases respectively, with 11 bases between them. The variable domain in full, completed from reference TRBV11-2 and TRBJ2-3, reads EAGVAQSPRYKIIEKRQSVAFWCNPISGHATLYWYQQILGQGPKLLIQFQNNGVVDDSQLPKDRFSAERLKGVDSTLKIQPAKLEDSAVYLCASSRSGATQYFGPGTRLTVL.